The next 13 T cell receptor beta chains were all read from a single sample in a study of shared clonotypes between healthy human individuals. Repertoires were generated with immunoSEQ multiplex PCR, while TCRdb's copy carries only in-frame clones and drops some. The repertoire holds roughly 2.1 million clones, with 85% to 95% as singletons. CD8 cells classed as naive were CD45RO-negative and positively selected for CCR7, excluding terminally differentiated effector memory CD45RA+ cells. Sequencing was carried out using naive CD8+ T cells from PBMCs. The source of these receptors is a man between 18 and 29 years old in good health. Some clones in this sample may be carry-over from other donors' samples.

This rearrangement joins TRBV7-7 to TRBJ2-1, with TRBD2 matching 9 bases. Germline loops: CDR1 SSHAT, CDR2 FNYEAQ (reference sequence). The V gene end was trimmed by 5 bases and the J gene end by 6 bases; junction bases not matched to a gene: 14. CDR3 length: 17 residues. The CDR3, as DNA: TGTGCCAGCAGCCACCACCGAGCGGGAGGAAAGGGCAATGAGCAGTTCTTC. Residues: CASSHHRAGGKGNEQFF.

Remarks on this clone: The same CDR3 also results from other DNA sequences found in this sample. The V call is TRBV5-8, the J call TRBJ2-7; D not certain. Trimming removed 2 bases at V and 4 bases at J, with 4 bases between. The CDR3 runs 11 residues. Per the germline V gene, CDR1 is SGHTS and CDR2 is YDEGEE. CDR3 in DNA: TGTGCCAGCAGCTTCGGGTACGAGCAGTACTTC. Encoded protein: CASSFGYEQYF.

The sample holds one count of this clone. The chain couples TRBV9 to TRBJ1-5; D perhaps matches TRBD1 (6 bases). This CDR3 contains 14 residues. Germline-derived CDR1 and CDR2 are SGDLS and YYNGEE. V was cut by 4 bases and J by 6 bases, with 14 bases left in between. The CDR3 nucleotides are TGTGCCAGCAGCCCACAGGGTGCGAGTCAGCCCCAGCATTTT. This codes for CASSPQGASQPQHF.

This rearrangement joins TRBV7-9 to TRBJ2-7, with D tentatively TRBD1 (6 bases). V was pared by 5 bases and J by 3 bases, with 17 bases between. CDR1 is SEHNR and CDR2 is FQNEAQ in the germline V gene (reference sequence). The CDR3 extends over 15 amino acids. The CDR3 protein is CASSPLATQGYEQYF. Here the CDR3 DNA reads TGTGCCAGCAGCCCCCTTGCAACACAGGGCTACGAGCAGTACTTC.

The table lists this clone with a count of one. At the DNA level, this CDR3 is encoded by other sequences in the same sample as well. CDR3 loop: CASSERGSGNTIYF. CDR3 nucleotides: TGTGCCAGCAGTGAACGGGGTTCTGGAAACACCATATATTTT. The gene calls are TRBV25-1 and TRBJ1-3, with D hard to call. CDR3 length: 14 residues. CDR1 and CDR2 from the germline V gene are MGHDK and SYGVNS. V was pared by 2 bases and J by 1 base, with 6 bases between.

The rearrangement uses TRBV7-2 and TRBJ1-5, with D unclear. The CDR3 has 14 amino acids. Between the trimmed V and J ends, which lost 5 bases and 1 base, there was a span of 9 bases. Per germline, CDR1 SGHTA and CDR2 FQGNSA. CDR3 nucleotide sequence: TGTGCCAGCAGCCGGGCGGTAAGCAATCAGCCCCAGCATTTT. Protein: CASSRAVSNQPQHF.

The rearrangement joins TRBV27 to TRBJ1-1; D possibly corresponds to TRBD1 (6 bases). Trimming left V 5 bases short and J 3 bases short, with 19 bases between. The CDR3 covers 16 residues. Germline CDR1 is MNHEY and CDR2 is SMNVEV (reference sequence). The CDR3 is CASSPSRGQVDTEAFF. CDR3 in DNA: TGTGCCAGCAGTCCGTCCCGGGGGCAGGTTGACACTGAAGCTTTCTTT.

The J gene is TRBJ2-1, the V gene TRBV2, with D possibly being TRBD1 (6 bases). V lost 6 bases and J lost 7, with 22 bases in between. Germline V gene lookup returns CDR1 SNHLY and CDR2 FYNNEI. The CDR3 sequence is 16 residues long. The CDR3 sequence is CASSDKWQGPENEQFF. The CDR3 DNA is TGTGCCAGCAGCGATAAGTGGCAGGGGCCCGAAAATGAGCAGTTCTTC.

The J gene is TRBJ1-2, the V gene TRBV7-9; TRBD1 might be the D (5 bases). Germline V gene lookup returns CDR1 SEHNR and CDR2 FQNEAQ (reference sequence). This CDR3 is 12 amino acids long. Trimming removed 5 bases at V and 7 bases at J, with 11 bases between. DNA of the CDR3: TGTGCCAGCAGCCCTGGAGGGGTTGGCTACACCTTC. It yields the protein CASSPGGVGYTF.

As DNA, the CDR3 is TGTGCCAGCAGGCGGACAGGGGACACTGAAGCTTTCTTT. It is translated as CASRRTGDTEAFF. The chain is built from TRBV28 and TRBJ1-1; 9 bases map to TRBD1. Germline CDR1 is MDHEN and CDR2 is SYDVKM. Trimming took 6 bases from V and 3 from J; bases not matched to a gene: 2. This CDR3 comprises 13 residues.

The sample holds one count of this clone. The gene calls are TRBV7-9 and TRBJ1-2; 8 bases line up with TRBD1. This CDR3 has 13 amino acids. Losses at the gene ends were 4 bases for V and 4 bases for J; bases not matched to a gene: 2. CDR1 and CDR2 (germline): SEHNR, FQNEAQ (reference sequence). CDR3 coding DNA: TGTGCCAGCAGCTCGGACAGGGCCTATGGCTACACCTTC. Translating gives CASSSDRAYGYTF. Combining the CDR3 with reference TRBV7-9 and TRBJ1-2 gives the whole variable domain DTGVSQNPRHKITKRGQNVTFRCDPISEHNRLYWYRQTLGQGPEFLTYFQNEAQLEKSRLLSDRFSAERPKGSFSTLEIQRTEQGDSAMYLCASSSDRAYGYTFGSGTRLTVV.

Regarding this clone: Other DNA sequences within the sample encode an identical CDR3. This chain joins TRBV7-9 and TRBJ2-3; 9 bases are a match to TRBD1. V was pared by 1 base and J by 6 bases, with 5 bases of the junction left unmatched. CDR1 and CDR2 from the germline V gene are SEHNR and FQNEAQ (reference sequence). The CDR3 is 15 residues long. DNA of the CDR3: TGTGCCAGCAGCTTAGTGGGGACAGGGACCGATACGCAGTATTTT. Protein: CASSLVGTGTDTQYF.

As to this clone: Other DNA sequences in this sample translate to the same CDR3. The chain combines TRBV30 with TRBJ2-2; TRBD2 is a possible D gene (5 bases). V was pared by 3 bases and J by 1 base, with 6 bases between. Germline CDR1 GTSNPN, CDR2 SVGIG (reference sequence). This CDR3 spans 13 amino acids. CDR3 region: CAWRRENTGELFF. CDR3 sequence (DNA): TGTGCCTGGAGACGGGAGAACACCGGGGAGCTGTTTTTT.